This passage covers 18 T cell receptor beta chains from one sample sequenced in a study of T cell responses to AZD1222 COVID-19 vaccine. The assay was immunoSEQ multiplex PCR, and TCRdb's table has in-frame clones only and misses some. The sample consists of 250,000 to 300,000 clones, approximately 94% of them appearing once. The sequencing here drew on peripheral blood, taken 28 days after the second AZD1222 dose. The receptors stem from an adult who received the AZD1222 COVID-19 vaccine.

This chain connects TRBV7-2 to TRBJ2-7; 7 bases line up with TRBD1. Unmatched junction bases numbered 3, after V lost 1 base and J lost 3 bases. The CDR3 runs to 14 residues. The V gene's germline CDR1 is SGHTA and CDR2 FQGNSA. CDR3 DNA sequence: TGTGCCAGCAGCTTAGGAGACAGGGTCTACGAGCAGTACTTC. This translates into CASSLGDRVYEQYF.

This chain links TRBV28 with TRBJ1-2; D is undetermined. This CDR3 contains 13 residues. V dropped 6 bases and J dropped 4 bases, with 12 bases sitting between them. CDR1 is MDHEN and CDR2 is SYDVKM in the germline V gene. The CDR3 DNA reads TGTGCCAGCAGGCTCCCTTCCCCCTATGGCTACACCTTC. Translating it yields CASRLPSPYGYTF.

This chain uses TRBV6-5 with TRBJ2-2; no clear D. The CDR3 has 12 residues. Per the germline V gene, CDR1 is MNHEY and CDR2 is SVGAGI. The V gene lost 2 bases and the J gene lost 7 bases, with 5 bases spanning the gap. The CDR3 nucleotides read TGTGCCAGCAGTTACCGCCTCGGGGAGCTGTTTTTT. Translated: CASSYRLGELFF.

This clone was detected once. The rearrangement links TRBV19 to TRBJ2-5, with 8 bases aligning to TRBD2. Losses at the gene ends were 6 bases for V and 1 base for J; bases not matched to a gene: 10. Germline CDR1 LNHDA, CDR2 SQIVND (reference sequence). This CDR3 has 16 residues. The CDR3 region is CASRGVGSGVQETQYF. The CDR3 DNA reads TGTGCCAGTAGGGGAGTCGGTAGCGGGGTCCAAGAGACCCAGTACTTC.

This clone has just one count. At one of its ends the junction is not consistent with the germline gene, which may arise from a read error. The V call is TRBV11-2, the J call TRBJ2-7; D not resolved. The CDR3 has 16 residues. The V gene's germline CDR1 is SGHAT and CDR2 FQNNGV. CDR3 amino acids: CASSLDRAASQDEQYF. The CDR3 DNA follows: TGTGCCAGCAGCTTAGATCGGGCCGCCTCCCAGGATGAGCAATACTTC.

The V and J genes are TRBV24-1 and TRBJ1-5; perhaps TRBD1 as D (6 bases). Germline V gene data show CDR1 as KGHDR and CDR2 as SFDVKD. This CDR3 is 13 amino acids long. The V end was cut by 5 bases, the J end by 7 bases, with 11 bases between. CDR3 sequence (DNA): TGTGCCACCAGTGCCTTAGGGGGGCAGCCCCAGCATTTT. Protein: CATSALGGQPQHF.

V gene TRBV28 combines with J gene TRBJ2-5, with D perhaps being TRBD1 or TRBD2 (5 bases each). Trimming shortened V by 7 bases and J by 0 bases, and 18 bases separated the two germline ends. CDR1 and CDR2 (germline): MDHEN, SYDVKM. The length of the CDR3 is 16 residues. For the CDR3, the DNA is TGTGCCAGCACTACCTTCGGGACGGCGAACCAAGAGACCCAGTACTTC. It specifies CASTTFGTANQETQYF.

The chain couples TRBV6-5 to TRBJ1-1; D gene ambiguous. V was clipped by 4 bases and J by 7 bases, with 10 bases between them. The CDR3 contains 12 residues. Germline CDR1 and CDR2: MNHEY and SVGAGI. CDR3: CASSSAGIEAFF. The DNA of the CDR3 is TGTGCCAGCAGTTCCGCGGGCATTGAAGCTTTCTTT.

The rearrangement joins TRBV27 to TRBJ1-2, with 7 bases identical to TRBD1. The ends lost 4 bases at V and 4 bases at J; junction bases unmatched: 6. This CDR3 contains 14 residues. Germline V gene data show CDR1 as MNHEY and CDR2 as SMNVEV (reference sequence). CDR3 sequence (DNA): TGTGCCAGCAGTTCAACGGACAGGAGCTATGGCTACACCTTC. Its protein is CASSSTDRSYGYTF.

This clone was seen a single time. This sequence joins TRBV27 and TRBJ1-2; a possible D gene is TRBD1 (6 bases). CDR1 and CDR2 from the germline V gene are MNHEY and SMNVEV (reference sequence). The length of the CDR3 is 15 residues. Trimming pared 1 base from V and 4 bases from J, leaving 13 bases between. The DNA for the CDR3 is TGTGCCAGCAGTTTATTGGGGGCGGACATCTATGGCTACACCTTC. Residues: CASSLLGADIYGYTF.

This chain links TRBV19 with TRBJ2-4; a possible D gene is TRBD2 (5 bases). The V and J ends lost 4 bases and 8 bases respectively, with 15 bases between them. Germline assignment: CDR1 LNHDA and CDR2 SQIVND (reference sequence). The CDR3 is 14 residues long. The CDR3 DNA sequence: TGTGCCAGTAGTAGAAAAACCTCGAGGGACATTCAGTACTTC. Residues: CASSRKTSRDIQYF. The full variable domain, completed using reference TRBV19 and TRBJ2-4, is DGGITQSPKYLFRKEGQNVTLSCEQNLNHDAMYWYRQDPGQGLRLIYYSQIVNDFQKGDIAEGYSVSREKKESFPLTVTSAQKNPTAFYLCASSRKTSRDIQYFGAGTRLSVL.

The gene calls are TRBV2 and TRBJ2-3, with 7 bases aligning to TRBD2. With 7 bases clipped from V and 0 bases from J, the junction kept 4 bases outside the gene matches. The CDR3 sequence is 14 residues long. In germline, CDR1 is SNHLY, CDR2 FYNNEI. CDR3 bases: TGTGCCAGCAACTGGGGGGGGAGCACAGATACGCAGTATTTT. This gives the protein CASNWGGSTDTQYF.

This clone was counted a single time. This chain uses TRBV5-1 with TRBJ2-2; D is ambiguous. The germline gives CDR1 SGHRS, CDR2 YFSETQ. V was shortened by 4 bases and J by 7 bases, with 20 bases between the two germline ends. The CDR3 runs 16 residues. The CDR3 sequence: CASSATPGDSGGELFF. As DNA, the CDR3 is TGCGCCAGCAGCGCGACCCCCGGAGATAGTGGCGGGGAGCTGTTTTTT.

The V and J genes are TRBV9 and TRBJ1-2; 7 bases fit TRBD1. V gave up 4 bases and J gave up 5 bases; unmatched junction bases: 8. CDR3 size: 14 residues. Germline CDR1 SGDLS, CDR2 YYNGEE. The CDR3 protein is CASSLITGDYGYTF. The CDR3 nucleotides are TGTGCCAGCAGCCTAATTACAGGGGATTATGGCTACACCTTC.

This clone was counted between two and nine times. The V call is TRBV28, the J call TRBJ2-5, with a weak D call TRBD2 (6 bases). CDR1 is MDHEN and CDR2 is SYDVKM in the germline V gene. Trimming took off 1 base at V and 5 bases at J, with 11 bases between the two ends. The CDR3 extends over 14 amino acids. The CDR3 reads CASSLFFGSETQYF. The CDR3 bases are TGTGCCAGCAGTTTATTTTTCGGGAGCGAGACCCAGTACTTC.

The rearrangement joins TRBV9 to TRBJ2-1; D is undetermined. V was pared by 4 bases and J by 13 bases, with 18 bases between. Per germline, CDR1 SGDLS and CDR2 YYNGEE. The CDR3 has 13 amino acids. The CDR3 DNA follows: TGTGCCAGCAGCCCCCGGACCTTAACACCTCAGTTCTTC. This codes for CASSPRTLTPQFF.

The rearrangement links TRBV2 to TRBJ2-2; D is possibly TRBD1 (6 bases). The length of the CDR3 is 15 residues. V shed 5 bases and J shed 1 base, with 11 bases lying between them. Germline CDR1 reads SNHLY; CDR2 reads FYNNEI. CDR3 loop: CASSSLQGNTGELFF. CDR3 in DNA: TGTGCCAGCAGTTCCCTACAGGGGAACACCGGGGAGCTGTTTTTT.

J is TRBJ1-5 and V is TRBV9; D is possibly TRBD1 (6 bases). V lost 4 bases and J lost 3, with 11 bases in between. The germline V gene encodes CDR1 SGDLS and CDR2 YYNGEE. This CDR3 spans 14 amino acids. Written as DNA, the CDR3 is TGTGCCAGCAGCCCGACAGGCCTCAATCAGCCCCAGCATTTT. Translation: CASSPTGLNQPQHF.